This T cell receptor beta chain was sequenced in a study of spatial heterogeneity in lung cancer. Study-wide background: Alpha-chain sequences were detected in numbers that were consistently lower than beta-chain sequences. Findings and caveats of the study: Intratumoral expanded alpha and beta TCR counts were found to track tumor mutation counts. Ubiquitous expanded TCR counts tracked ubiquitous nonsynonymous mutations, and regional counts tracked regional ones.

TCRdb fed the 5' RACE reads into MiXCR, producing one record per CDR3 protein. The repertoire holds 950 to 1,500 distinct CDR3 sequences, with more than 30% as singletons. On this clonotype: Its antigen remains unidentified. This beta chain was picked up by a library intended for alpha chains and is off target, so its count carries little meaning.

Regarding time point: sample taken at primary tumor resection. Whole RNA, isolated from tumor, nontumor lung or frozen PBMC, was sequenced without prior sorting. The CDR3 has 13 amino acids. Trimming shortened V by 2 bases and J by 5 bases, and 7 bases separated the two germline ends. CDR1 and CDR2 (germline): SGHTA, FQGNSA. Sequencing was performed on lung tumor tissue, taken at surgery. This receptor was taken from a male donor with early-stage non-small cell lung cancer. The chain joins TRBV7-2 to TRBJ2-1, with D uncertain. The CDR3 region is CASSLRTHNEQFF. DNA for the CDR3: TGTGCCAGCAGCTTACGGACCCACAATGAGCAGTTCTTC.